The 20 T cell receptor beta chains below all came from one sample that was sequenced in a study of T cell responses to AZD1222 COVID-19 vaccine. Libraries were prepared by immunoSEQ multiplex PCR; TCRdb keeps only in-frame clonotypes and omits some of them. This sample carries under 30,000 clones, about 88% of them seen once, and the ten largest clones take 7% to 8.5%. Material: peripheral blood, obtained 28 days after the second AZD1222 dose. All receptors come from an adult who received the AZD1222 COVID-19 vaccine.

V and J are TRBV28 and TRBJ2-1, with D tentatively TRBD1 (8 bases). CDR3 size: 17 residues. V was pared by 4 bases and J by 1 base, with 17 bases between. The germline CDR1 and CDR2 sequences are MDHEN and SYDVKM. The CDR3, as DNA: TGTGCCAGCAGTTCTTTGACAGGGGAGGGGTCCTACAATGAGCAGTTCTTC. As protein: CASSSLTGEGSYNEQFF.

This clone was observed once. The CDR3 DNA reads TGTGCCAGCAGCCTGGACTACACAGATACGCAGTATTTT. It specifies CASSLDYTDTQYF. The rearrangement uses TRBV7-3 and TRBJ2-3; maybe TRBD2 (6 bases). Germline CDR1 SGHTA, CDR2 FQGTGA. This CDR3 has 13 amino acids. Between the trimmed V and J ends, which lost 5 bases and 2 bases, there was a span of 8 bases.

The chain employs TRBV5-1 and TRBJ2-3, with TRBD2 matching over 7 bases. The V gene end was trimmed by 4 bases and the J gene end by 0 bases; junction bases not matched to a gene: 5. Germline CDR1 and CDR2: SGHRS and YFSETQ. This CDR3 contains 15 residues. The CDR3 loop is CASSNVGGSTDTQYF. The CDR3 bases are TGCGCCAGCAGCAACGTCGGGGGGAGCACAGATACGCAGTATTTT.

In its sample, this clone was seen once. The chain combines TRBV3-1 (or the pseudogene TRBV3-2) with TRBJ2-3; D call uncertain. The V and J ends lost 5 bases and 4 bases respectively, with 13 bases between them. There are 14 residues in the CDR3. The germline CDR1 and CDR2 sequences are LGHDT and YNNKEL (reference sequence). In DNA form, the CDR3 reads TGTGCCAGCAGCTCAGGACCGAGATCAGATACGCAGTATTTT. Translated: CASSSGPRSDTQYF.

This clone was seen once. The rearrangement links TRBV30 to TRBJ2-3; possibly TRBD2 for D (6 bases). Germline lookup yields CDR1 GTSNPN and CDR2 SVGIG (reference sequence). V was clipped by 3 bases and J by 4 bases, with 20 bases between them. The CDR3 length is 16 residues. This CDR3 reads CAWSPNRGLPADTQYF. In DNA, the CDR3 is TGTGCCTGGAGCCCAAACCGGGGACTCCCGGCAGATACGCAGTATTTT. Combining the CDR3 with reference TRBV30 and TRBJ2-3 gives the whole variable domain SQTIHQWPATLVQPVGSPLSLECTVEGTSNPNLYWYRQAAGRGLQLLFYSVGIGQISSEVPQNLSASRPQDRQFILSSKKLLLSDSGFYLCAWSPNRGLPADTQYFGPGTRLTVL.

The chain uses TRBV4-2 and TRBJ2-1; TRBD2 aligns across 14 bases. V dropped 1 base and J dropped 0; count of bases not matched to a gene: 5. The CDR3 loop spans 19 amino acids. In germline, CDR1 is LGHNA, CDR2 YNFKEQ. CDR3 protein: CASSQASGTSGSSYNEQFF. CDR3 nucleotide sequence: TGTGCCAGCAGCCAAGCCTCCGGGACTAGCGGGAGCTCCTACAATGAGCAGTTCTTC.

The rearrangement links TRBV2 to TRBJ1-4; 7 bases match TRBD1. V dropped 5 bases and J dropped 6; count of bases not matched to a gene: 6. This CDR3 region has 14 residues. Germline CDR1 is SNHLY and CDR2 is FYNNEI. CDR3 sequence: CASSNRQGDEKLFF. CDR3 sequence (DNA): TGTGCCAGCAGTAATAGACAGGGTGATGAAAAACTGTTTTTT.

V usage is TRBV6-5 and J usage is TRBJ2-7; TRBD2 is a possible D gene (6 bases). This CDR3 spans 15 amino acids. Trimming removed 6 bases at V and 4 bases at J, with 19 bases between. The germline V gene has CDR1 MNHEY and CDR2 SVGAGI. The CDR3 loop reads CASRRSSGLTYEQYF. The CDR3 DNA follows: TGTGCCAGCAGGAGGTCGTCCGGACTAACATACGAGCAGTACTTC.

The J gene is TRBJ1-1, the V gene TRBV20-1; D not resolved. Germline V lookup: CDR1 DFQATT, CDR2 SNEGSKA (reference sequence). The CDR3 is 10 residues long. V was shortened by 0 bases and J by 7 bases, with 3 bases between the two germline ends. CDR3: CSARDGEAFF. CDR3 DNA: TGCAGTGCTAGAGACGGTGAAGCTTTCTTT.

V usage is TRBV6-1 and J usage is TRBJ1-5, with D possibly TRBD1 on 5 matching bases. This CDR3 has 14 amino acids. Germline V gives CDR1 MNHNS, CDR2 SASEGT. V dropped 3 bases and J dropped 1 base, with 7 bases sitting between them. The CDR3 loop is CASSDHRSNQPQHF. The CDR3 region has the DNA TGTGCCAGCAGTGATCACAGGAGCAATCAGCCCCAGCATTTT.

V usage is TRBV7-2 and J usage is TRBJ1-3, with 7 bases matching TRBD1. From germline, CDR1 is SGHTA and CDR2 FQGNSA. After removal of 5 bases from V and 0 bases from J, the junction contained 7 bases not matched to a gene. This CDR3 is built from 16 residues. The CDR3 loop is CASSIQGRSSGNTIYF. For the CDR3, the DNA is TGTGCCAGCAGCATACAGGGGCGGTCCTCTGGAAACACCATATATTTT.

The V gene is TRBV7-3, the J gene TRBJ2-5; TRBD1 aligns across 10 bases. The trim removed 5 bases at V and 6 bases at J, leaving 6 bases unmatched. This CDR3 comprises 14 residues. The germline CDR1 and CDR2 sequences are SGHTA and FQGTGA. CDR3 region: CASSPTGGIKTQYF. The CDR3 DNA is TGTGCCAGCAGCCCGACAGGGGGCATAAAGACCCAGTACTTC.

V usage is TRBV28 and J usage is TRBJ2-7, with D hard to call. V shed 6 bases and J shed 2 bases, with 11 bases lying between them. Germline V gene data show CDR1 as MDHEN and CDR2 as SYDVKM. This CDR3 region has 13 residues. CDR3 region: CASSLRRTYEQYF. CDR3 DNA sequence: TGTGCCAGCAGCCTACGACGGACCTACGAGCAGTACTTC.

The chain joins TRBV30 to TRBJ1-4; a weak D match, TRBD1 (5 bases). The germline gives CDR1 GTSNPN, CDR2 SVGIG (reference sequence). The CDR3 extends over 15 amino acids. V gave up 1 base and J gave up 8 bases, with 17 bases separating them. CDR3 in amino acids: CAWSAPGPIREKLFF. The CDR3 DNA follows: TGTGCCTGGAGTGCCCCGGGACCTATACGGGAAAAACTGTTTTTT.

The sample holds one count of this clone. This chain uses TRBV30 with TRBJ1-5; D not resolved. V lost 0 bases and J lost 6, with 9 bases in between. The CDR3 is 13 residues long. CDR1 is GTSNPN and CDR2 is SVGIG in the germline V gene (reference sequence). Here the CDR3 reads CAWSVRGFQPQHF. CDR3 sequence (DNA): TGTGCCTGGAGTGTACGGGGTTTTCAGCCCCAGCATTTT.

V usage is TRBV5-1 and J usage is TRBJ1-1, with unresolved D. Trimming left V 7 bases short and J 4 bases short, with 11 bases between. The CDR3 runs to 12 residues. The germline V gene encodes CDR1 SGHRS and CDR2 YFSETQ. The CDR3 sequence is CASAGSGTEAFF. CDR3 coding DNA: TGCGCCAGCGCTGGGTCTGGCACTGAAGCTTTCTTT.

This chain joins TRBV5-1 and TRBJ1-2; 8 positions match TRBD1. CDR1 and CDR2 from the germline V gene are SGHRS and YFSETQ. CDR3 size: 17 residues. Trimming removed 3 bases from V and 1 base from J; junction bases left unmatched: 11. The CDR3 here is CASSSPTGDRSNYGYTF. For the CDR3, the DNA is TGCGCCAGCAGCTCCCCAACGGGGGACAGGAGTAACTATGGCTACACCTTC.

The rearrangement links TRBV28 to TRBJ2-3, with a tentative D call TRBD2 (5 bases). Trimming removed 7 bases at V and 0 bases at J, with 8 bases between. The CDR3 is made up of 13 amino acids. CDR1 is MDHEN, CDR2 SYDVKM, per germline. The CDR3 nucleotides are TGTGCCAGCATTAGCGAGAGCACAGATACGCAGTATTTT. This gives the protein CASISESTDTQYF.

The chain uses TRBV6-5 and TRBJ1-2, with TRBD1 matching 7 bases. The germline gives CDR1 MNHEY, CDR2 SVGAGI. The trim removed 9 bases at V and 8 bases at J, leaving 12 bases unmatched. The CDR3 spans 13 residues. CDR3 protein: CASMGQPYGGYTF. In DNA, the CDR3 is TGTGCCAGTATGGGACAGCCGTATGGGGGCTACACCTTC.

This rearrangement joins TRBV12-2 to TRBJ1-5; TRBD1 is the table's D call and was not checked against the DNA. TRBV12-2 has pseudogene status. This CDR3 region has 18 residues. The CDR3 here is CASRLALPDRGINQPQHF. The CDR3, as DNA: TGTGCAAGTCGCTTAGCGCTCCCCGACAGGGGAATCAATCAGCCCCAGCATTTT.